Listed here are 11 T cell receptor beta chains from one sample, sequenced in a study of T-cell memory formation after mild COVID-19. TCRdb re-called the 5' RACE reads through MiXCR, storing one row per CDR3 protein. The repertoire holds 550,000 to 600,000 distinct CDR3 sequences, with around 16% as singletons. The material sequenced was PBMCs or a T cell subset sorted from them (not recorded which). The receptor source for this set is an adult woman who had mild COVID-19 (a few samples of this study predate the infection). Cell type and time point are not known.

The chain is built from TRBV5-1 and TRBJ2-3; 9 positions agree with TRBD1. The J segment lost 4 bases and the V segment lost 1 base, leaving 13 bases of the junction unmatched. CDR1 is SGHRS and CDR2 is YFSETQ in the germline V gene. The CDR3 spans 18 residues. CDR3 in DNA: TGCGCCAGCAGCTTGTTCCCCCCGGGACAGGGTGCCGCAGATACGCAGTATTTT. Translated, it gives CASSLFPPGQGAADTQYF.

This clonotype was counted ten times or more. V and J are TRBV24-1 and TRBJ2-1; 7 bases match TRBD2. Germline CDR1 is KGHDR and CDR2 is SFDVKD. With 4 bases clipped from V and 12 bases from J, the junction kept 5 bases outside the gene matches. The CDR3 consists of 12 residues. Here the CDR3 reads CATSDVAGGQFF. The CDR3 coding sequence is TGTGCCACCAGTGACGTAGCGGGTGGGCAGTTCTTC.

This clonotype was counted only a few times. The chain combines TRBV10-3 with TRBJ1-1; tentatively, D is TRBD1 (5 bases). V lost 4 bases, J lost 3 bases, and 9 bases lay in between. Germline CDR1 is ENHRY and CDR2 is SYGVKD. The CDR3 has 13 residues. CDR3 in DNA: TGTGCCATCAGTGTGCTCAGGGACACTGAAGCTTTCTTT. Translating it yields CAISVLRDTEAFF.

The V and J genes are TRBV20-1 and TRBJ1-1; TRBD1 matches 7 bases. CDR1 and CDR2 from the germline V gene are DFQATT and SNEGSKA (reference sequence). J lost 1 base, V lost 3 bases, and 17 bases had no gene match. The CDR3 extends over 18 amino acids. The CDR3 loop reads CSARAGGQWKKWNTEAFF. DNA of the CDR3: TGCAGTGCTAGGGCTGGGGGACAGTGGAAAAAATGGAACACTGAAGCTTTCTTT.

This chain joins TRBV20-1 and TRBJ1-1; D not certain. CDR1 and CDR2 from the germline V gene are DFQATT and SNEGSKA (reference sequence). With 1 base removed from V and 7 bases from J, the gap between germline ends came to 10 bases. The CDR3 extends over 12 amino acids. CDR3 DNA: TGCAGTGCTAGAGCGGCAGGAGTTGAAGCTTTCTTT. Translating gives CSARAAGVEAFF.

The rearrangement uses TRBV5-1 and TRBJ2-5, with a weak D call TRBD2 (6 bases). V was trimmed by 4 bases and J by 5 bases, leaving 18 bases between them. The CDR3 has 15 amino acids. Germline V gene sequence: CDR1 SGHRS, CDR2 YFSETQ. This CDR3 reads CASSIGTLSLETQYF. CDR3 DNA sequence: TGCGCCAGCAGCATAGGGACTCTAAGTCTGGAGACCCAGTACTTC. Variable domain in full (rest from reference TRBV5-1 and TRBJ2-5): KAGVTQTPRYLIKTRGQQVTLSCSPISGHRSVSWYQQTPGQGLQFLFEYFSETQRNKGNFPGRFSGRQFSNSRSEMNVSTLELGDSALYLCASSIGTLSLETQYFGPGTRLLVL.

The CDR3 DNA reads as TGCGCCAGCAGCCCCCGCCTGGTTGGTAGGAAAGGGACCTACGAGCAGTACTTC. Protein sequence: CASSPRLVGRKGTYEQYF. V is TRBV5-1 and J is TRBJ2-7, with D unresolved. The CDR3 extends over 18 amino acids. Trimming removed 4 bases at V and 2 bases at J, with 25 bases between. The germline V gene encodes CDR1 SGHRS and CDR2 YFSETQ.

The rearrangement uses TRBV7-2 and TRBJ1-6, with 9 bases identical to TRBD1. This CDR3 has 15 residues. V trimming: 4 bases; J trimming: 11 bases; junction bases outside the gene matches: 9. CDR1 SGHTA and CDR2 FQGNSA come from the germline V gene. In DNA, the CDR3 is TGTGCCAGCAGCTCCTGGACAGGGGTCGGGGCACCCCTCCACTTT. Encoded protein: CASSSWTGVGAPLHF.

The gene calls are TRBV2 and TRBJ2-7, with D unclear. The V gene's germline CDR1 is SNHLY and CDR2 FYNNEI. CDR3 length equals 15 residues. With 1 base removed from V and 2 bases from J, the gap between germline ends came to 12 bases. CDR3 residues: CASSEGTRHPYEQYF. The CDR3 DNA sequence: TGTGCCAGCAGTGAAGGTACTCGCCACCCCTACGAGCAGTACTTC. Full variable domain (missing parts from reference TRBV2 and TRBJ2-7): EPEVTQTPSHQVTQMGQEVILRCVPISNHLYFYWYRQILGQKVEFLVSFYNNEISEKSEIFDDQFSVERPDGSNFTLKIRSTKLEDSAMYFCASSEGTRHPYEQYFGPGTRLTVT.

A few counts support this clonotype. The gene calls are TRBV23-1 and TRBJ2-3, with 14 bases that match TRBD2. TRBV23-1 is an ORF; its function is uncertain. V trimming: 3 bases; J trimming: 4 bases; junction bases outside the gene matches: 9. This CDR3 spans 18 amino acids. CDR3 sequence: CASSHRLAGGHWADTQYF. Written as DNA, the CDR3 is TGCGCCAGCAGTCATAGACTAGCGGGGGGGCATTGGGCAGATACGCAGTATTTT.

The CDR3 region is CASSLRTGNDGYTF. The CDR3 bases are TGTGCCAGCAGCCTCAGGACAGGGAACGATGGCTACACCTTC. The rearrangement links TRBV11-3 to TRBJ1-2; 8 nucleotides line up with TRBD1. The V gene's germline CDR1 is SGHNT and CDR2 YENEEA. The ends lost 5 bases at V and 6 bases at J; junction bases unmatched: 8. The CDR3 has 14 residues.